This T cell receptor (beta chain) emerged from a study of low-dose radiotherapy and immunotherapy resistance in tumors. For the study at large: Oral administration of aspirin 300 mg daily occurred for four cycles, commencing at cycle 1 day 1.

Specified time point: before trial treatment. Treatment combined nivolumab, ipilimumab, aspirin, low-dose cyclophosphamide and low-dose radiotherapy in a dose-escalation trial. First-strand cDNA used TRAV- and TRBV-specific primers, covering alpha and beta chains. TCR amplification ran 15 to 20 PCR cycles using constant-region and V-primer adapter primers. One entry per CDR3 protein, called by TCRdb with MiXCR from the reads. The sample records about 39,000 distinct CDR3 sequences, roughly 30% being singletons. This clonotype is medium-sized. V was cut by 4 bases and J by 4 bases, with 22 bases left in between. Germline CDR1 reads SNHLY; CDR2 reads FYNNEI. This CDR3 has 17 residues.

The receptor's source is a male donor with gallbladder cancer. The source material was PBMCs, sampled before treatment. The V call is TRBV2, the J call TRBJ1-1; unclear D gene. DNA of the CDR3: TGTGCCAGCAGTGTTTGGCAGAGTAGTCCCCGGGGCACTGAAGCTTTCTTT. Translated, it gives CASSVWQSSPRGTEAFF.